These T cell receptor beta chains were read from a single sample in a study of cytomegalovirus exposure and HLA in healthy donors. Sequenced by immunoSEQ multiplex PCR; TCRdb stores in-frame clones only, minus some. In the table there are more than 95,000 clones, around 76% of which are singletons. The sequencing sample was made of PBMCs. These TCRs come from a woman aged 18-30 years in good health and CMV-seropositive. Both conserved end residues are part of each CDR3. A D gene is named only where the DNA matches it firmly. Expanded clones get a size class; other rows say once, few or many, or leave the size out.

>-|TRBJ2-7|TRBV9|-
TGTGCCAGCAGCGTCGGCGGCGGGAACTACGAGCAGTACTTC
CASSVGGGNYEQYF
>TRBD1|TRBJ1-5|TRBV5-5|-
TGTGCCAGCAGCTTGTCAGGGGGCAGGCAGCCCCAGCATTTT
CASSLSGGRQPQHF
>-|TRBJ1-1|TRBV28|-
TGTGCCAGCAGTCCCCCGTTGGGGAGCATGAACACTGAAGCTTTCTTT
CASSPPLGSMNTEAFF
>-|TRBJ1-2|TRBV6-5|-
TGTGCCAGCAGTTTCGGAGTGAGCTATGGCTACACCTTC
CASSFGVSYGYTF
>-|TRBJ1-1|TRBV6-1|-
TGTGCCAGCAGTGAAGGACGGGGGTACATGAACACTGAAGCTTTCTTT
CASSEGRGYMNTEAFF
>-|TRBJ2-1|TRBV2|-
TGTGCCAGCAGTGAAGCGGGGGGATCCGAGCAGTTCTTC
CASSEAGGSEQFF
>TRBD2|TRBJ2-3|TRBV9|-
TGTGCCAGCAGGCCTAGCGGGAGGGATACGCAGTATTTT
CASRPSGRDTQYF
>-|TRBJ1-5|TRBV28|few
TGTGCCAGTCAACTGACACAGGGATTGAGTCAGCCCCAGCATTTT
CASQLTQGLSQPQHF
>TRBD2|TRBJ2-1|TRBV19|-
TGTGCCAGTAGTATAGAGGCGGGAGGGCCGCGTGAGCAGTTCTTC
CASSIEAGGPREQFF
>TRBD2|TRBJ2-3|TRBV5-1|-
TGCGCCAGCAGCTTGGGCCTAGCGGAGAGCACAGATACGCAGTATTTT
CASSLGLAESTDTQYF
>TRBD2|TRBJ2-7|TRBV18|few
TGTGCCAGCGGGGCGGGACTAGCGAACTCCTACGAGCAGTACTTC
CASGAGLANSYEQYF
>TRBD1|TRBJ2-4|TRBV7-9|-
TGTGCCAGCAGCTTAGGGACAGGCGGCCCCTATCAGTACTTC
CASSLGTGGPYQYF
>TRBD2|TRBJ2-7|TRBV11-1|-
TGTGCCAGCAGCCGAAGCGGGACTAGCGGGACTGTTTCCTACGAGCAGTACTTC
CASSRSGTSGTVSYEQYF
>-|TRBJ1-2|TRBV6-5|-
TGTGCCAGCAGTTACTCGGGGCAGGGTGGCTATGGCTACACCTTC
CASSYSGQGGYGYTF
>-|TRBJ1-1|TRBV27|-
TGTGCCAGCAGATCAGACAGAAAGAACACTGAAGCTTTCTTT
CASRSDRKNTEAFF
>TRBD1|TRBJ1-4|TRBV12-5|-
TGTGCTAGTGGGCGACAGGGCGCAACTAATGAAAAACTGTTTTTT
CASGRQGATNEKLFF
>TRBD2|TRBJ2-3|TRBV6-4|once
TGTGCCAGCAGTGACCGGGAGGGGAGCACAGATACGCAGTATTTT
CASSDREGSTDTQYF
>TRBD2|TRBJ2-5|TRBV5-4|-
TGTGCCAGCAGCTTGATGGAGCGGGGGGGCGGGCTGGGGACCCAGTACTTC
CASSLMERGGGLGTQYF
>TRBD1|TRBJ1-5|TRBV5-8|once
TGTGCCAGCAGCTTGGACAGGGGGCATAGCAATCAGCCCCAGCATTTT
CASSLDRGHSNQPQHF
>-|TRBJ1-2|TRBV19|-
TGTGCCAGTAGTAGCAGGGGAGAGGGCTACACCTTC
CASSSRGEGYTF
>-|TRBJ2-2|TRBV2|-
TGTGCCAGCAGTGAAAAGGAGACCGGGGAGCTGTTTTTT
CASSEKETGELFF
>TRBD1|TRBJ1-6|TRBV9|few
TGTGCCAGCAGCGTATATGACAGGGCAAATTCACCCCTCCACTTT
CASSVYDRANSPLHF
>TRBD1|TRBJ2-7|TRBV4-3|-
TGCGCCAGCAGCCGCGGGACAGGGGGAGGCTACGAGCAGTACTTC
CASSRGTGGGYEQYF
>-|TRBJ2-5|TRBV5-8|-
TGTGCCAGCCCCCAGAGGGTGACCCAGTACTTC
CASPQRVTQYF
>TRBD2|TRBJ2-1|TRBV25-1|-
TGTGCCAGCAGTGGACCCACGGAGCGGGGATTCTTCAATGAGCAGTTCTTC
CASSGPTERGFFNEQFF
>TRBD2|TRBJ2-7|TRBV5-4|-
TGTGCCAGCGGATCTAGCGGTGGGCCCTACGAGCAGTACTTC
CASGSSGGPYEQYF
>-|TRBJ2-1|TRBV7-9|-
TGTTCCAGCAGCACTAATTACAATGAGCAGTTCTTC
CSSSTNYNEQFF
>-|TRBJ1-3|TRBV5-6|-
TGTGCCAGCAGCTCATCACGACGGAGCGTAACTGGAAACACCATATATTTT
CASSSSRRSVTGNTIYF
>TRBD2|TRBJ2-7|TRBV25-1|few
TGTGCCAGCAGCTTGGCCTTGGGGGGGAACGAGCAGTACTTC
CASSLALGGNEQYF
>-|TRBJ1-4|TRBV5-1|-
TGCGCCAGCAGCTTGGACGGAGACGTAGGACTGTTTTTT
CASSLDGDVGLFF
>-|TRBJ1-1|TRBV5-1|few
TGCGCCAGCAGCCGACGTGGGGGAGGTACTGAAGCTTTCTTT
CASSRRGGGTEAFF
>-|TRBJ1-2|TRBV25-1|-
TGTGCCAGCAGTGACCCCGGGACAAAGGGCTATGGCTACACCTTC
CASSDPGTKGYGYTF
>TRBD1|TRBJ1-4|TRBV19|few
TGTGCCAGTAACAGGGGTGGGGATAATGAAAAACTGTTTTTT
CASNRGGDNEKLFF
>-|TRBJ1-5|TRBV5-6|-
TGTGCCAGCAGCTTGGGGGCGGGGGGCGGAGATCAGCCCCAGCATTTT
CASSLGAGGGDQPQHF
>-|TRBJ1-3|TRBV9|-
TGTGCCAGCAGCGTAGGGCAGCGCTCTGGAAACACCATATATTTT
CASSVGQRSGNTIYF
>TRBD1|TRBJ1-2|TRBV29-1|few
TGCAGCGTGCGGGACAGAGCTTTTGGCTACACCTTC
CSVRDRAFGYTF
>-|TRBJ1-2|TRBV9|once
TGTGCCAGCAGCGAAACAGAGAACTATGGCTACACCTTC
CASSETENYGYTF
>TRBD1|TRBJ1-6|TRBV7-3|few
TGTGCCAGCAGTCTCGACAGGGGTAGGTCACCCCTCCACTTT
CASSLDRGRSPLHF
>-|TRBJ2-6|TRBV27|once
TGTGCCGCGCGGGGCTCTGGGGCCAACGTCCTGACTTTC
CAARGSGANVLTF
>-|TRBJ2-2|TRBV19|-
TGTGCCACTAGGGCGGCTTCGAACACCGGGGAGCTGTTTTTT
CATRAASNTGELFF
>TRBD1|TRBJ1-3|TRBV7-4|-
TGTGCCAGCAGCGGCCCCGGGACAGCCGAGACCAATTCTGGAAACACCATATATTTT
CASSGPGTAETNSGNTIYF
>-|TRBJ2-7|TRBV28|-
TGTGCCAGCAGGGGTTTAGGAGAAAGCGAGCAGTACTTC
CASRGLGESEQYF
>-|TRBJ2-7|TRBV4-1|-
TGCGCCAGCAGCCAAGTGCGGTACCCCACCTACGAGCAGTACTTC
CASSQVRYPTYEQYF
>-|TRBJ2-7|TRBV10-3|-
TGTGCCATCAGTGAAACAGGTACCTACGAGCAGTACTTC
CAISETGTYEQYF
>-|TRBJ2-3|TRBV6-1|-
TGTGCCAGCAGTGAACTGCGAGAGGGATCGGATACGCAGTATTTT
CASSELREGSDTQYF
>TRBD2|TRBJ2-3|TRBV10-3|-
TGTGCCAACCAGCGGGACGGTACAGATACGCAGTATTTT
CANQRDGTDTQYF
>TRBD1|TRBJ1-1|TRBV28|-
TGTGCCAGCAGTATACAGGGGGCTTTGGCTGAAGCTTTCTTT
CASSIQGALAEAFF
>-|TRBJ2-3|TRBV7-9|-
TGTGCCAGTAACCGGGAGAACACAGATACGCAGTATTTT
CASNRENTDTQYF